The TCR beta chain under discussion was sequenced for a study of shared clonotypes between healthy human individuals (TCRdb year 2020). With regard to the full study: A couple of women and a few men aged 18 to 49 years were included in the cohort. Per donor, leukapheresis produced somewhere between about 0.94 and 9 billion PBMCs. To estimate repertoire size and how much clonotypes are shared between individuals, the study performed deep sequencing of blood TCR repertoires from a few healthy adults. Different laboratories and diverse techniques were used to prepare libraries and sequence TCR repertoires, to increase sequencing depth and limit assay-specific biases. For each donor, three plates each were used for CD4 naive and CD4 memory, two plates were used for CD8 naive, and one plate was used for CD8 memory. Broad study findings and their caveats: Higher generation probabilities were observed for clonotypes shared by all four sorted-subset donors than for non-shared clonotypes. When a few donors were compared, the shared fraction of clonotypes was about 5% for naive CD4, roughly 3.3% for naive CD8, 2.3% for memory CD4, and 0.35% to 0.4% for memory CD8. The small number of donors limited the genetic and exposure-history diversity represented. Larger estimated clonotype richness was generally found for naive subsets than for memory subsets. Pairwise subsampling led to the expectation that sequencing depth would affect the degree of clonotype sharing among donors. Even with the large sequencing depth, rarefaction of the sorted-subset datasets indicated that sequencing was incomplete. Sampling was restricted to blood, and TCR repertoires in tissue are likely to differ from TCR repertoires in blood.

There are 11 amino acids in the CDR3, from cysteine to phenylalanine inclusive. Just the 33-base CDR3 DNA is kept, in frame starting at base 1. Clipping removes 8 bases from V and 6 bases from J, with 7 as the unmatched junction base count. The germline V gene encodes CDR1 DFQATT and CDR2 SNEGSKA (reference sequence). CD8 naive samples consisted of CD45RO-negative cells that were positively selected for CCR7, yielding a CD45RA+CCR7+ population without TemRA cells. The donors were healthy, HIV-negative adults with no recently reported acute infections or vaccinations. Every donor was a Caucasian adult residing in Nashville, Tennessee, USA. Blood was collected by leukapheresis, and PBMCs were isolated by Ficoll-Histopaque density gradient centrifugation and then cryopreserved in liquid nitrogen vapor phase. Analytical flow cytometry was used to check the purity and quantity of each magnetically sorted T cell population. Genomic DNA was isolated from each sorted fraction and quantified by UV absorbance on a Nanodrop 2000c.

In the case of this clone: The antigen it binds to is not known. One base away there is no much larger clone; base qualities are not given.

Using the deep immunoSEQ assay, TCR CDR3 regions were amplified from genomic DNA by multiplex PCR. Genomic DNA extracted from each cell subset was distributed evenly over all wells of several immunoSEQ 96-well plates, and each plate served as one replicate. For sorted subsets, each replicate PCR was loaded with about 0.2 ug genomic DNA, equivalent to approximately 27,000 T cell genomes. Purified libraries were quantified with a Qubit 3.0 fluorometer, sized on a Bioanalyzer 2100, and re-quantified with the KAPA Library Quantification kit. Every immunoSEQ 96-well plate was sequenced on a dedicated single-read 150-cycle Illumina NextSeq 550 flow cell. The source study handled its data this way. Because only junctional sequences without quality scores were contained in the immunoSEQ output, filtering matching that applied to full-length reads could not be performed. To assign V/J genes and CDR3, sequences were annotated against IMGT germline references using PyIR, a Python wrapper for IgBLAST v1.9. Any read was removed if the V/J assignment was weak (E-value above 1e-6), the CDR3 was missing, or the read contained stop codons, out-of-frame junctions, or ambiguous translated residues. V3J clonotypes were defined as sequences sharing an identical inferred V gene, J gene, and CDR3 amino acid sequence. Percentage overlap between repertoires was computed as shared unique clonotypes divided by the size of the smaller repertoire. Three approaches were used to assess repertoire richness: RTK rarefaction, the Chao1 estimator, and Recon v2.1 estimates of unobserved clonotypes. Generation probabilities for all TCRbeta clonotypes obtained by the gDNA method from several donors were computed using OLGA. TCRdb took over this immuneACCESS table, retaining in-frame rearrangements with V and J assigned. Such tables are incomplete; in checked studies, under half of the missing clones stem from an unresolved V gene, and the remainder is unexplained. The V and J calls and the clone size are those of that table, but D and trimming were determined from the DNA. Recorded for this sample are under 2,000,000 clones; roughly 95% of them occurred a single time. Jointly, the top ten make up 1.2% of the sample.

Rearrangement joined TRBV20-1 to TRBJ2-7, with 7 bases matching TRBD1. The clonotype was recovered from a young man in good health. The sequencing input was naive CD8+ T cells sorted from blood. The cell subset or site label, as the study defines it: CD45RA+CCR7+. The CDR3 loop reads CSTWTGGEQYF. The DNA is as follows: TGCAGTACTTGGACAGGCGGCGAGCAGTACTTC.